A selection of T cell receptor beta chains follows, all from one sample in a study of T cells in Graves' hyperthyroidism and ophthalmopathy. TCRdb reprocessed the multiplex PCR reads with MiXCR, giving one entry per CDR3 protein. In the table there are fewer than 900,000 distinct CDR3 sequences, 16% of which are singletons. The sample taken for sequencing was blood. The origin of the receptors is a man between 18 and 35 years old with Graves' hyperthyroidism. Each CDR3 is given with its conserved first and last residue. D genes are given only for firm matches. Not all rows give a size; the values are once, few, many and, for expanded clones, a class.

V gene,clone size,D gene,J gene,CDR3 protein,CDR3 DNA
TRBV6-1,many,.,TRBJ2-2,CASSDSTAGELFF,TGTGCCAGCAGTGACAGTACCGCCGGGGAGCTGTTTTTT
TRBV15,.,.,TRBJ2-7,CATSRERGSSYEQYF,TGTGCCACCAGCAGAGAAAGGGGGAGCTCCTACGAGCAGTACTTC
TRBV27,many,.,TRBJ2-1,CASSSNYNEQFF,TGTGCCAGCAGTTCAAACTACAATGAGCAGTTCTTC
TRBV7-9,many,TRBD2,TRBJ2-7,CASSPGTSEGKVYEQYF,TGTGCCAGCAGCCCAGGGACTAGCGAAGGTAAAGTCTACGAGCAGTACTTC
TRBV27,.,.,TRBJ2-1,CASSLEATYNEQFF,TGTGCCAGCAGTTTAGAGGCTACTTACAATGAGCAGTTCTTC
TRBV29-1,many,.,TRBJ2-1,CSVVELGLGEQFF,TGCAGCGTGGTTGAATTGGGGCTTGGGGAGCAGTTCTTC
TRBV2,many,TRBD2,TRBJ2-1,CASSTSGGGEQFF,TGTGCCAGCTCGACTAGCGGGGGAGGTGAGCAGTTCTTC
TRBV30,many,.,TRBJ1-1,CAWSVTTGPQNTEAFF,TGTGCCTGGAGTGTTACGACGGGACCGCAGAACACTGAAGCTTTCTTT
TRBV5-1,many,.,TRBJ2-7,CASSLYRLHSYEQYF,TGCGCCAGCAGCTTATACAGGCTGCACTCCTACGAGCAGTACTTC
TRBV18,few,TRBD1,TRBJ2-7,CASSPKGGTGPREQYF,TGTGCCAGCTCACCCAAGGGCGGGACAGGACCCAGGGAGCAGTACTTC
TRBV28,many,TRBD2,TRBJ2-3,CASSLLGGSSTDTQYF,TGTGCCAGCAGTCTCCTGGGGGGGTCTAGCACAGATACGCAGTATTTT
TRBV28,few,.,TRBJ1-1,CASSLLGMGTNTEAFF,TGTGCCAGCAGTTTACTGGGAATGGGGACGAACACTGAAGCTTTCTTT
TRBV20-1,few,TRBD2,TRBJ2-5,CSAREAGERETQYF,TGCAGTGCTAGGGAAGCGGGAGAAAGGGAGACCCAGTACTTC
TRBV6-1,.,.,TRBJ1-5,CASREDSHQPQHF,TGTGCCAGCAGGGAGGACAGTCATCAGCCCCAGCATTTT
TRBV19,few,.,TRBJ2-7,CASSIPGPDYEQYF,TGTGCCAGTAGTATCCCGGGACCGGACTACGAGCAGTACTTC
TRBV7-9,.,TRBD2,TRBJ2-3,CASSYRELAGITQYF,TGTGCCAGCAGCTATCGGGAACTAGCGGGAATTACGCAGTATTTT
TRBV10-3,.,.,TRBJ2-5,CAIRGSAAHQETQYF,TGTGCCATCAGGGGATCCGCGGCCCACCAAGAGACCCAGTACTTC
TRBV6-1,.,.,TRBJ1-3,CASIIASGNTIYF,TGTGCCAGCATAATCGCCTCTGGAAACACCATATATTTT
TRBV6-1,.,TRBD1,TRBJ1-1,CASVPAGQGGNTEAFF,TGTGCCAGCGTACCGGCGGGACAGGGGGGGAACACTGAAGCTTTCTTT
TRBV2,many,.,TRBJ2-3,CASSGGLGGTDTQYF,TGTGCCAGCAGTGGGGGGCTGGGAGGCACAGATACGCAGTATTTT
TRBV7-9,many,.,TRBJ2-3,CASLLGTDTQYF,TGTGCCAGCCTATTGGGAACAGATACGCAGTATTTT
TRBV28,many,.,TRBJ1-1,CASITSQEWVNTEAFF,TGTGCCAGCATCACCTCCCAAGAATGGGTAAACACTGAAGCTTTCTTT
TRBV7-9,few,.,TRBJ2-2,CASSTKGRETGELFF,TGTGCCAGCAGCACTAAGGGTCGGGAGACCGGGGAGCTGTTTTTT
TRBV20-1,few,.,TRBJ1-5,CSAQGPSNQPQHF,TGCAGTGCTCAGGGGCCAAGCAATCAGCCCCAGCATTTT
TRBV28,many,TRBD2,TRBJ2-1,CASRELAGVHNEQFF,TGTGCCAGCAGAGAATTAGCGGGAGTCCACAATGAGCAGTTCTTC
TRBV28,many,.,TRBJ2-7,CASSSYRQSSYEQYF,TGTGCCAGCAGCTCCTACAGGCAAAGCTCCTACGAGCAGTACTTC
TRBV20-1,.,.,TRBJ1-5,CSKRAEVCNQPQHF,TGCAGTAAAAGAGCGGAGGTCTGCAATCAGCCCCAGCATTTT
TRBV11-2,.,.,TRBJ2-7,CASSLSAGMGKGVQYF,TGTGCCAGCAGCTTAAGTGCGGGAATGGGAAAGGGAGTGCAGTACTTC
TRBV19,few,.,TRBJ2-2,CASSTRGTGELFF,TGTGCCAGTAGCACCCGGGGTACCGGGGAGCTGTTTTTT
TRBV6-2/TRBV6-3,.,.,TRBJ2-7,CASGEPGPIYEQYF,TGTGCCAGCGGGGAACCGGGCCCTATCTACGAGCAGTACTTC
TRBV7-2,many,.,TRBJ2-7,CASSLGVAYEQYF,TGTGCCAGCAGCCTTGGAGTTGCCTACGAGCAGTACTTC
TRBV12-3/TRBV12-4,many,.,TRBJ2-7,CASSSSGTNYEQYF,TGTGCCAGCAGTTCGTCCGGGACCAACTACGAGCAGTACTTC
TRBV11-2,few,.,TRBJ1-2,CASSLTGDGYGYTF,TGTGCCAGCAGCTTAACCGGCGACGGCTATGGCTACACCTTC